Shown below are 29 T cell receptor beta chains from a single sample sequenced in a study of cytomegalovirus exposure and HLA in healthy donors. The PCR used 60 Vbeta and 13 Jbeta primers. Profiled with immunoSEQ multiplex PCR; TCRdb holds only in-frame clones, not every one. The sample holds 100,000 to 150,000 clones, just under 75% seen once. Sequencing was done on a sample of PBMCs. These receptors all come from a man aged 55-75 years in good health and CMV-seropositive.

In its sample, this clone was seen once. This chain connects TRBV5-1 to TRBJ1-5; no clear D gene. V was trimmed by 6 bases and J by 3 bases, leaving 10 bases between them. The CDR3 consists of 13 residues. Per germline, CDR1 SGHRS and CDR2 YFSETQ. The CDR3 spells CASKADDNQPQHF. Here the CDR3 DNA reads TGCGCCAGCAAAGCGGATGACAATCAGCCCCAGCATTTT.

There are a few counts of this clone. The CDR3 DNA sequence: TGCGCCAGCAGCCCGCACGACGCGGGACTAAAGAAGGATACGCAGTATTTT. This gives the protein CASSPHDAGLKKDTQYF. This sequence joins TRBV5-1 and TRBJ2-3, with 7 bases matching TRBD2. The germline V gene encodes CDR1 SGHRS and CDR2 YFSETQ. After removal of 4 bases from V and 6 bases from J, the junction contained 17 bases not matched to a gene. The CDR3 length is 17 residues.

V usage is TRBV7-6 and J usage is TRBJ1-4; D unresolved. Trimming removed 5 bases at V and 0 bases at J, with 10 bases between. The germline gives CDR1 SGHVS, CDR2 FNYEAQ. The CDR3 extends over 15 amino acids. In DNA, the CDR3 is TGTGCCAGCAGCGCGTCTCCTTCAACTAATGAAAAACTGTTTTTT. This translates into CASSASPSTNEKLFF.

The V and J genes are TRBV5-1 and TRBJ1-2; TRBD1 is a possible D gene (5 bases). The CDR3 length is 16 residues. Germline values: CDR1 SGHRS, CDR2 YFSETQ. Trimming removed 4 bases at V and 1 base at J, with 17 bases between. This CDR3 is CASSPGDHRGNYGYTF. The CDR3 nucleotides are TGCGCCAGCAGCCCGGGAGATCATAGGGGTAACTATGGCTACACCTTC.

The chain combines TRBV9 with TRBJ2-7; D perhaps matches TRBD1 (5 bases). Germline V CDR1 and CDR2: SGDLS, YYNGEE. V was cut by 4 bases and J by 3 bases, with 11 bases left in between. The CDR3 extends over 13 amino acids. Written as DNA, the CDR3 is TGTGCCAGCAGCCCTCGACAGTTCTACGAGCAGTACTTC. Translating gives CASSPRQFYEQYF.

In its sample, this clone was seen a few times. The chain links TRBV4-1 to TRBJ1-6, with D perhaps matching TRBD1 (5 bases). CDR1 and CDR2 from the germline V gene are MGHRA and YSYEKL. Trimming removed 1 base from V and 11 bases from J, with 18 bases in between. The CDR3 length is 16 residues. In nucleotides, the CDR3 is TGCGCCAGCAGCCAAGCTGGGGCCGACTCTTCGGCACCCCTCCACTTT. Protein: CASSQAGADSSAPLHF.

This chain uses TRBV19 with TRBJ1-2; D gene uncertain. The CDR3 covers 13 residues. V lost 6 bases, J lost 0 bases, and 8 bases lay in between. The germline CDR1 and CDR2 sequences are LNHDA and SQIVND (reference sequence). The CDR3: CASSIIANYGYTF. DNA of the CDR3: TGTGCCAGTAGCATCATAGCTAACTATGGCTACACCTTC.

The sample holds a few counts of this clone. The CDR3 spells CASSTRTGRTEAFF. The DNA of the CDR3 is TGTGCCAGCAGTACCCGGACAGGGCGCACTGAAGCTTTCTTT. The V gene is TRBV28, the J gene TRBJ1-1; 8 nucleotides match TRBD1. The germline V gene has CDR1 MDHEN and CDR2 SYDVKM. After removal of 5 bases from V and 4 bases from J, the junction contained 6 bases not matched to a gene. The CDR3 totals 14 residues.

This CDR3 is CASSPWTATHEKLFF. CDR3 bases: TGCGCCAGCAGTCCCTGGACAGCTACACATGAAAAACTGTTTTTT. This chain links TRBV5-1 with TRBJ1-4; D may be TRBD1 (6 bases). Per germline, CDR1 SGHRS and CDR2 YFSETQ. V shed 5 bases and J shed 6 bases, with 17 bases lying between them. This CDR3 has 15 amino acids.

This chain uses TRBV6-5 with TRBJ1-2; tentatively, D is TRBD1 (6 bases). Trimming left V 0 bases short and J 1 base short, with 9 bases between. The CDR3 loop spans 15 amino acids. Germline CDR1 and CDR2: MNHEY and SVGAGI. For the CDR3, the DNA is TGTGCCAGCAGTTACTCGGGCAGGGGTAACTATGGCTACACCTTC. It specifies CASSYSGRGNYGYTF.

The chain joins TRBV28 to TRBJ2-7, with D uncertain. Trimming stripped 5 bases from V and 1 base from J, with 9 bases between. This CDR3 is built from 13 residues. Germline values: CDR1 MDHEN, CDR2 SYDVKM. The CDR3: CASSIPPSYEQYF. CDR3 nucleotide sequence: TGTGCCAGCAGTATCCCCCCGTCCTACGAGCAGTACTTC.

This rearrangement joins TRBV18 to TRBJ2-7; D may be TRBD1 (6 bases). Germline V gene sequence: CDR1 KGHSH, CDR2 LQKENI. The CDR3 has 13 residues. Trimming shortened V by 5 bases and J by 4 bases, and 12 bases separated the two germline ends. The CDR3 loop is CASSETGYYEQYF. In nucleotides, the CDR3 is TGTGCCAGCTCAGAAACAGGGTATTACGAGCAGTACTTC. The full variable domain, with the rest looked up from reference TRBV18 and TRBJ2-7, is NAGVMQNPRHLVRRRGQEARLRCSPMKGHSHVYWYRQLPEEGLKFMVYLQKENIIDESGMPKERFSAEFPKEGPSILRIQQVVRGDSAAYFCASSETGYYEQYFGPGTRLTVT.

The rearrangement joins TRBV29-1 to TRBJ2-3; weak D call: TRBD1 (6 bases). This CDR3 has 16 amino acids. Germline loops: CDR1 SQVTM, CDR2 ANQGSEA. Between the trimmed V and J ends, which lost 3 bases and 1 base, there was a span of 17 bases. The CDR3 bases are TGCAGCGTTGACTCCCAGGGGTCCTCTGGCACAGATACGCAGTATTTT. Its translation: CSVDSQGSSGTDTQYF.

The chain joins TRBV27 to TRBJ2-3; TRBD2 is a possible D gene (6 bases). V gave up 6 bases and J gave up 4 bases, with 11 bases separating them. The CDR3 contains 13 residues. From germline, CDR1 is MNHEY and CDR2 SMNVEV (reference sequence). The CDR3 DNA reads as TGTGCCAGCAGGGGGTGGGGGGCAGATACGCAGTATTTT. Translated: CASRGWGADTQYF.

The chain carries TRBV28 and TRBJ1-4; a weak D match, TRBD1 (6 bases). V was clipped by 2 bases and J by 0 bases, with 10 bases between them. In germline, CDR1 is MDHEN, CDR2 SYDVKM. There are 16 residues in the CDR3. The CDR3 loop is CASSLRQVATNEKLFF. For the CDR3, the DNA is TGTGCCAGCAGTTTAAGACAGGTTGCAACTAATGAAAAACTGTTTTTT.

This chain links TRBV28 with TRBJ2-3; no clear D. Deletions cut 7 bases from V and 8 bases from J, with 16 bases between. Per the germline V gene, CDR1 is MDHEN and CDR2 is SYDVKM. The CDR3 extends over 13 amino acids. The CDR3 coding sequence is TGTGCCAGCACCGAGGATCAGCTAGGTACGCAGTATTTT. Its translation: CASTEDQLGTQYF. Full variable domain (rest looked up from reference TRBV28 and TRBJ2-3): DVKVTQSSRYLVKRTGEKVFLECVQDMDHENMFWYRQDPGLGLRLIYFSYDVKMKEKGDIPEGYSVSREKKERFSLILESASTNQTSMYLCASTEDQLGTQYFGPGTRLTVL.

This sequence joins TRBV18 and TRBJ1-1; perhaps TRBD1 as D (5 bases). Germline CDR1 KGHSH, CDR2 LQKENI. V gave up 6 bases and J gave up 1 base, with 12 bases separating them. The CDR3 totals 14 residues. The CDR3, as DNA: TGTGCCAGCTCGCTGACACAGGAGAACACTGAAGCTTTCTTT. It specifies CASSLTQENTEAFF. The full variable domain, completed using reference TRBV18 and TRBJ1-1, is NAGVMQNPRHLVRRRGQEARLRCSPMKGHSHVYWYRQLPEEGLKFMVYLQKENIIDESGMPKERFSAEFPKEGPSILRIQQVVRGDSAAYFCASSLTQENTEAFFGQGTRLTVV.

V is TRBV6-4 and J is TRBJ2-3; TRBD2 matches 7 bases. Per germline, CDR1 MRHNA and CDR2 SNTAGT. CDR3 length: 16 amino acids. V shed 4 bases and J 0 bases; nucleotides not matched to a gene: 7. In DNA form, the CDR3 reads TGTGCCAGCAGTGCCCTAGCGGCCGCTAGCACAGATACGCAGTATTTT. It encodes CASSALAAASTDTQYF.

The CDR3 reads CASGQIDRGEAFF. CDR3 DNA sequence: TGTGCCAGCGGTCAAATCGACAGGGGGGAAGCTTTCTTT. The chain employs TRBV6-5 and TRBJ1-1; TRBD1 agrees at 9 bases. CDR1 and CDR2 (germline): MNHEY, SVGAGI. After removal of 8 bases from V and 8 bases from J, the junction contained 9 bases not matched to a gene. The CDR3 consists of 13 residues.

The rearrangement uses TRBV19 and TRBJ2-1; TRBD1 matches at 11 bases. Germline assignment: CDR1 LNHDA and CDR2 SQIVND (reference sequence). V lost 5 bases and J lost 10; bases outside the gene matches: 13. The CDR3 sequence is 16 residues long. The CDR3 coding sequence is TGTGCCAGTAGTCTACCCCCCGGACAGGGGGCCCGCGAGCAGTTCTTC. It specifies CASSLPPGQGAREQFF.

This clone has just a few counts. The chain recombines TRBV6-8 with TRBJ1-1; D is unresolved. V lost 6 bases and J 5 bases, leaving 10 bases between the germline ends. The CDR3 has 12 residues. CDR1 is MNHGY and CDR2 is SAAAGT in the germline V gene. CDR3 coding DNA: TGTGCCAGCAGGGCCCGAGCGACTGAAGCTTTCTTT. Its protein product is CASRARATEAFF.

This clone was seen a single time. This chain links TRBV7-9 with TRBJ1-4; D is unclear. The V and J ends lost 5 bases and 5 bases respectively, with 12 bases between them. The CDR3 spans 14 residues. Germline values: CDR1 SEHNR, CDR2 FQNEAQ (reference sequence). CDR3: CASSRVIKNEKLFF. DNA of the CDR3: TGTGCCAGCAGCCGGGTAATAAAAAATGAAAAACTGTTTTTT.

This chain connects TRBV7-3 to TRBJ1-2; 9 bases align to TRBD1. Germline CDR1 SGHTA, CDR2 FQGTGA. This CDR3 has 14 residues. Trimming cost V 5 bases and J 4 bases; bases outside gene matches: 5. CDR3 nucleotides: TGTGCCAGCAGCGAGGACAGGGGATCCTATGGCTACACCTTC. Protein sequence: CASSEDRGSYGYTF.

V usage is TRBV6-6 and J usage is TRBJ2-1, with 11 bases identical to TRBD1. V lost 5 bases, J lost 7 bases, and 10 bases stayed unmatched. Germline loops: CDR1 MNHNY, CDR2 SVGAGI (reference sequence). This CDR3 has 16 amino acids. DNA for the CDR3: TGTGCCAGCAGTGGAGGACAGGGGGCCGGTGGGAATGAGCAGTTCTTC. This sequence encodes CASSGGQGAGGNEQFF.

This clone was recorded a few times. The chain employs TRBV7-6 and TRBJ1-1, with 11 bases fitting TRBD1. The junction had 5 bases not matched to a gene; V was cut back by 5 bases and J by 6 bases. From germline, CDR1 is SGHVS and CDR2 FNYEAQ. CDR3 length: 14 amino acids. CDR3 DNA sequence: TGTGCCAGCAGCCACGGACAGGGGGCAGCTGAAGCTTTCTTT. The encoded protein is CASSHGQGAAEAFF.

The chain joins TRBV18 to TRBJ2-5; possibly TRBD2 for D (6 bases). Trimming removed 7 bases at V and 4 bases at J, with 19 bases between. The CDR3 is 15 amino acids. Germline CDR1 reads KGHSH; CDR2 reads LQKENI. The CDR3 sequence is CASCLSAGRGETQYF. The CDR3 DNA follows: TGTGCCAGCTGCCTTAGCGCAGGGCGGGGAGAGACCCAGTACTTC.

The V gene is TRBV28, the J gene TRBJ1-5; no definite D call. This CDR3 contains 14 residues. The germline V gene encodes CDR1 MDHEN and CDR2 SYDVKM. V was clipped by 5 bases and J by 5 bases, with 13 bases between them. The CDR3 coding sequence is TGTGCCAGCAGTCCCCGGGTAAATTATCAGCCCCAGCATTTT. Its translation is CASSPRVNYQPQHF.

A single count supports this clone. In DNA form, the CDR3 reads TGCAGCGTTTCGGGACAGGGCCTCGAGCAGTACTTC. This sequence encodes CSVSGQGLEQYF. The chain joins TRBV29-1 to TRBJ2-7, with TRBD1 identical over 9 bases. The germline V gene has CDR1 SQVTM and CDR2 ANQGSEA. CDR3 length equals 12 residues. V gave up 5 bases and J gave up 6 bases; unmatched junction bases: 5.

The rearrangement links TRBV19 to TRBJ2-7, with 11 bases lining up with TRBD1. CDR1 and CDR2 from the germline V gene are LNHDA and SQIVND (reference sequence). CDR3 length: 14 residues. The J segment lost 8 bases and the V segment lost 6 bases, leaving 9 bases of the junction unmatched. The CDR3 DNA reads TGTGCCAGTAGAACGGACAGGGGGCACGAACAGCAGTACTTC. Encoded protein: CASRTDRGHEQQYF. Together with reference TRBV19 and TRBJ2-7, the CDR3 gives the full variable domain: DGGITQSPKYLFRKEGQNVTLSCEQNLNHDAMYWYRQDPGQGLRLIYYSQIVNDFQKGDIAEGYSVSREKKESFPLTVTSAQKNPTAFYLCASRTDRGHEQQYFGPGTRLTVT.